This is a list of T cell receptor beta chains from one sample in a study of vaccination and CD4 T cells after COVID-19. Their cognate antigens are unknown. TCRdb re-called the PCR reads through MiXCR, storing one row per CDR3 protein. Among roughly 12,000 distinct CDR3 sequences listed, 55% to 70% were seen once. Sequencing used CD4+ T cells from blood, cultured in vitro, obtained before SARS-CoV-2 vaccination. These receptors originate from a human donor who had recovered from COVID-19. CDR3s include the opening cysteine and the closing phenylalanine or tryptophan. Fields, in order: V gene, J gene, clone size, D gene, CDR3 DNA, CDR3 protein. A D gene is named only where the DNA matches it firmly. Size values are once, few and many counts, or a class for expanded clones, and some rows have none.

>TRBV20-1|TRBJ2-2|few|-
TGCAGTGCTCGATGGGGTAGCAGCGGGGAGCTGTTTTTT
CSARWGSSGELFF
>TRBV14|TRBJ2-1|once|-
TGTGCCAGCAGCCACCCACAAGGCTGGAGGGCCGGAAATGAGCAGTTCTTC
CASSHPQGWRAGNEQFF
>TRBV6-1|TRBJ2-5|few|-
TGTGCCAGCAGTGCAAACCAAGAGACCCAGTACTTC
CASSANQETQYF
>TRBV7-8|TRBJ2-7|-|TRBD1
TGCGCCAGCAGCTCGACAGGGAACTCCTACGAGCAGTACTTC
CASSSTGNSYEQYF
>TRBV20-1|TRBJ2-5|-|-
TGCAGTGCTAGAGGACAGAAAGAGACCCAGTACTTC
CSARGQKETQYF
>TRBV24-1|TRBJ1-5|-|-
TGTGCCACCAGTGACAGGACCGAAACACCCCAGCATTTT
CATSDRTETPQHF
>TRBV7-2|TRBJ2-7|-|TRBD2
TGTGCCAGCAGCTTAGTTGTAGGGAGGGTCGAGCAGTACTTC
CASSLVVGRVEQYF
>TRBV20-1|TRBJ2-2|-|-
TGCAGTGCTAGAGATCAGGGTCTGGACACCGGGGAGCTGTTTTTT
CSARDQGLDTGELFF
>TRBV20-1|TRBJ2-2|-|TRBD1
TGCAGTGCTAGTGGCACAGGGGGCACCGGGGAGCTGTTTTTT
CSASGTGGTGELFF
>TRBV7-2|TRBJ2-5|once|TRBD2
TGTGCCAGCAGCTCTCCGGGACTAACGGAGACCCAGTACTTC
CASSSPGLTETQYF
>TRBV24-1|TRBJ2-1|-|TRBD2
TGTGCCACCAGTGATCCCGGTAGCGGGAGGGCCGGGAATGAGCAGTTCTTC
CATSDPGSGRAGNEQFF
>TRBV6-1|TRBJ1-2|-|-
TGTGCCAGCAGGGCGGACAGACTCTTGAGCTATGGCTACACCTTC
CASRADRLLSYGYTF
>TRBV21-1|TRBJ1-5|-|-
TGTGCCAGCAGCAAAAAGGAGGTTTATAGCAATCAGCCCCAGCATTTT
CASSKKEVYSNQPQHF
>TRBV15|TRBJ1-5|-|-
TGTGCCACCAGCAGAGGGGGTCTCCGGCAGCCCCAGCATTTT
CATSRGGLRQPQHF
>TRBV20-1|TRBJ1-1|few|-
TGCAGTGCTAGGGACACACACCCTCGTTCGTACACTGAAGCTTTCTTT
CSARDTHPRSYTEAFF
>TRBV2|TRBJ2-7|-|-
TGTGCCAGCAGGGACTACGAGCAGTACTTC
CASRDYEQYF